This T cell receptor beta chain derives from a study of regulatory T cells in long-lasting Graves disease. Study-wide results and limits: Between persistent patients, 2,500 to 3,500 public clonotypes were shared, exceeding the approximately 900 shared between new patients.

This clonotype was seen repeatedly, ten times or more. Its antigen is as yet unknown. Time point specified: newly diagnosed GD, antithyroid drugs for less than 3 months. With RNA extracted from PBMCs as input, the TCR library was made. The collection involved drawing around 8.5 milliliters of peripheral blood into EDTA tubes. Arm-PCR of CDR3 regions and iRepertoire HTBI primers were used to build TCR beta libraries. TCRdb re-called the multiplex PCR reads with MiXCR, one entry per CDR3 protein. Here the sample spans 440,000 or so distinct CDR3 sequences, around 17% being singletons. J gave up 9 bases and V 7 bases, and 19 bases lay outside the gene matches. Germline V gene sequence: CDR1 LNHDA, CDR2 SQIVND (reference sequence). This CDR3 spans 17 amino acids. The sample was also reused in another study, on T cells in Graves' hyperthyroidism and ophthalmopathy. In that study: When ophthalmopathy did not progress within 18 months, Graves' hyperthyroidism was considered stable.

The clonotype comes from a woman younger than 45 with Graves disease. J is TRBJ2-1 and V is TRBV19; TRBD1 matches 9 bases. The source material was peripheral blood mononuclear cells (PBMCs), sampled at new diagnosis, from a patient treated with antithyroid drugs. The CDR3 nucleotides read TGTGCCAGTACGGACCGGACAGGGGTTTCTCCAGCGGGTGAGCAGTTCTTC. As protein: CASTDRTGVSPAGEQFF.